This TCR beta chain comes out of a study of blood T cell repertoires in COVID-19. About the research overall: The United States, Italy and Spain were the sources of the acute and convalescent COVID-19 samples. T cells, B-cell-depleted T cells, or PBMCs provided the cDNA or gDNA that served as material.

The ends lost 6 bases at V and 6 bases at J; junction bases unmatched: 7. CDR3 size: 16 residues. Germline CDR1 reads MNHNY; CDR2 reads SVGAGI (reference sequence). Per the authors' pipeline: Amplification with reference gene primers provided the estimates of nucleated cell counts. The protocol was immunoSEQ multiplex PCR, while the TCRdb copy is restricted to in-frame clones and leaves out a portion. From that table come the V and J calls and clone size; the DNA was used to work out D and trimming. The sample comprises about 98,000 clones, approximately 86% of which are singletons, and about 11% rests with the top ten.

The specimen was peripheral blood. This receptor was identified in a man in his 70s with active or convalescent COVID-19. The chain employs TRBV6-6 and TRBJ2-2; 13 bases match TRBD2. In DNA, the CDR3 is TGTGCCAGCAGCCTTACTAGCGGGGGGGCTTCCGGGGAGCTGTTTTTT. It encodes CASSLTSGGASGELFF.